The rows below give T cell receptor beta chains drawn from one sample of a study of human T cells and chemical hapten exposure. One entry per CDR3 protein, called by TCRdb with MiXCR from the RACE reads. The sample holds roughly 84,000 distinct CDR3 sequences, 10% to 12% seen once. Sequenced here: whole blood, sampled in connection with sensitization to the hapten diphenylcyclopropenone (DPC). The receptors shown here come from a woman aged 45-65 years with alopecia areata. Some clones in this sample may be carry-over from other donors' samples. Both conserved end residues are part of each CDR3.

>TRBJ2-1|TRBV24-1
CATGPQGVSEQFF
>TRBJ2-7|TRBV12-3/TRBV12-4
CASSPRTSAEQYF
>TRBJ2-1|TRBV6-1
CASKISSGSLVDEQFF
>TRBJ1-4|TRBV5-1
CASSADRASNEKLFF
>TRBJ2-1|TRBV28
CASSSLAGVSHEQFF
>TRBJ2-2|TRBV12-3/TRBV12-4
CASSRSRELFF
>TRBJ2-3|TRBV7-3
CASSWDGPDTQYF
>TRBJ2-3|TRBV28
CASSFRGPKSDTQYF
>TRBJ2-1|TRBV7-8
CASSLTAGVGNEQFF
>TRBJ1-6|TRBV27
CASSPGQYNSPLHF
>TRBJ1-5|TRBV30
CAWRGQGGHQPQHF
>TRBJ2-2|TRBV11-3
CASSLYGRNTGELFF
>TRBJ2-5|TRBV29-1
CSVEGGGETQYF
>TRBJ1-6|TRBV30
CAWSGTGNSPLHF
>TRBJ1-2|TRBV3-1
CASSQARVSARASYGYTF
>TRBJ1-1|TRBV20-1
CSARGNGHTEAFF
>TRBJ2-3|TRBV5-1
CASSLSGPLGDTQYF
>TRBJ2-5|TRBV7-8
CASSFGTVQETQYF
>TRBJ1-2|TRBV2
CASSPRRAHGYTF
>TRBJ1-1|TRBV29-1
CSVGITGATEAFF
>TRBJ2-3|TRBV7-9
CASSGGYTDTQYF
>TRBJ2-3|TRBV5-4
CASSLEGRGRAADTQYF
>TRBJ1-5|TRBV7-8
CASSSQGASEQPQHF
>TRBJ1-1|TRBV29-1
CSVGPGPEAFF
>TRBJ2-2|TRBV6-5
CASSSRTSGRANTGELFF
>TRBJ2-3|TRBV7-9
CASSLGTGTDTQYF
>TRBJ2-1|TRBV5-5
CASSLPGLAGVGNEQFF
>TRBJ1-4|TRBV14
CASSPIRGPNEKLFF
>TRBJ2-1|TRBV7-9
CASSSAEYNEQFF
>TRBJ2-1|TRBV7-6
CASSLVGELSYNEQFF
>TRBJ2-1|TRBV24-1
CATSGGGALEQFF
>TRBJ1-1|TRBV5-1
CASRRDGMMNTEAFF
>TRBJ2-4|TRBV11-2
CASSSYALAKNIQYF
>TRBJ2-7|TRBV19
CASSPRGGGGSYEQYF
>TRBJ2-3|TRBV7-9
CASSQDRRTDTQYF
>TRBJ2-5|TRBV29-1
CSVERLAGRKTQYF
>TRBJ2-5|TRBV7-9
CASSGREETQYF
>TRBJ2-7|TRBV7-2
CASSLRMELAQYF
>TRBJ2-1|TRBV7-6
CASSPLAGVGNEQFF
>TRBJ2-1|TRBV7-2
CASSSRTRSYNEQFF
>TRBJ1-5|TRBV9
CASSESGGNQPQHF
>TRBJ2-5|TRBV11-2
CASSSGTTSRETQYF
>TRBJ1-4|TRBV7-2
CASSTSGQGATNEKLFF
>TRBJ2-1|TRBV10-3
CAISIGLAGLSSYNEQFF
>TRBJ2-2|TRBV20-1
CSAIELANTGELFF
>TRBJ2-3|TRBV12-3/TRBV12-4
CASSPKDTQYF
>TRBJ2-7|TRBV11-2
CASSLEVAGAYEQYF